The next 21 T cell receptor beta chains were all read from a single sample in a study of blood T cells in healthy people across ages. Alongside a J-beta primer mix, a sample-barcoded 5' primer served in a second PCR lasting about 7 to 12 cycles. Each CDR3 protein gets one entry after TCRdb re-called the 5' RACE reads with MiXCR. Of around 940,000 distinct CDR3 sequences listed, roughly 47% are singletons. The specimen was blood. The receptor source for this set is an older woman in good health.

On this clonotype: The germline gene is not matched at one end of the junction; a read error may be the cause. The chain combines TRBV6-2 or TRBV6-3 with TRBJ1-2; TRBD1 matches at 9 bases. Germline loops: CDR1 MNHEY, CDR2 SVGEGT. The CDR3 consists of 13 residues. The DNA of the CDR3 is TGTGCCAGCAGCGCGGGACAGGGCGATGGCTACATCTTC. It is translated as CASSAGQGDGYIF.

This clonotype was detected only a few times. This rearrangement joins TRBV6-5 to TRBJ2-7; TRBD2 might be the D (5 bases). CDR3 size: 14 residues. The ends were cut back, 0 bases at V and 5 bases at J, with 11 bases in the middle. Looked up from germline, CDR1 is MNHEY and CDR2 is SVGAGI. The CDR3 DNA reads TGTGCCAGCAGTTACTCGAGGTACGGGGACGAGCAGTACTTC. Residues: CASSYSRYGDEQYF.

V gene TRBV20-1 combines with J gene TRBJ2-3; 8 positions match TRBD2. The junction had 7 bases not matched to a gene; V was cut back by 5 bases and J by 0 bases. The CDR3 consists of 15 residues. Germline lookup yields CDR1 DFQATT and CDR2 SNEGSKA (reference sequence). CDR3 region: CSAAVSGKSTDTQYF. The CDR3 DNA sequence: TGCAGTGCTGCGGTTAGCGGGAAGAGCACAGATACGCAGTATTTT.

J is TRBJ1-1 and V is TRBV14, with unresolved D. Germline V CDR1 and CDR2: SGHDN, FVKESK. The CDR3 spans 13 residues. The V end lost 1 base, the J end lost 5 bases, and 8 bases lay between the germline ends. The chain's CDR3 is CASSQGVLTEAFF. In DNA form, the CDR3 reads TGTGCCAGCAGCCAAGGGGTTTTGACTGAAGCTTTCTTT.

The rearrangement uses TRBV11-2 and TRBJ1-1, with 9 bases matching TRBD1. The CDR3 totals 16 residues. V gave up 1 base and J gave up 1 base; unmatched junction bases: 4. Germline V lookup: CDR1 SGHAT, CDR2 FQNNGV. In DNA, the CDR3 is TGTGCCAGCAGCTTAGCTTTGGGACAGGGGAACACTGAAGCTTTCTTT. Its translation is CASSLALGQGNTEAFF. The whole variable domain, remainder taken from reference TRBV11-2 and TRBJ1-1, is EAGVAQSPRYKIIEKRQSVAFWCNPISGHATLYWYQQILGQGPKLLIQFQNNGVVDDSQLPKDRFSAERLKGVDSTLKIQPAKLEDSAVYLCASSLALGQGNTEAFFGQGTRLTVV.

This clonotype came up a few times. The chain has TRBV4-1 and TRBJ2-5, with 11 bases fitting TRBD1. This CDR3 region has 18 residues. J was trimmed by 0 bases and V by 0 bases; bases with no gene match: 6. Germline-derived CDR1 and CDR2 are MGHRA and YSYEKL. CDR3 protein: CASSQDLGTGGYQETQYF. DNA for the CDR3: TGCGCCAGCAGCCAAGATCTTGGGACAGGGGGGTACCAAGAGACCCAGTACTTC.

J is TRBJ1-1 and V is TRBV6-2 or TRBV6-3, with D perhaps TRBD1 (5 bases). The length of the CDR3 is 14 residues. V was clipped by 2 bases and J by 5 bases, with 12 bases between them. Germline CDR1 MNHEY, CDR2 SVGEGT. CDR3 sequence: CASSYGGGGTEAFF. CDR3 sequence (DNA): TGTGCCAGCAGTTACGGCGGGGGAGGGACTGAAGCTTTCTTT.

This chain uses TRBV27 with TRBJ2-7; 11 nucleotides agree with TRBD2. Per the germline V gene, CDR1 is MNHEY and CDR2 is SMNVEV (reference sequence). The CDR3 is 20 residues long. The V and J ends lost 4 bases and 1 base, in that order; junction bases with no gene match: 18. CDR3 nucleotide sequence: TGTGCCAGCAGTTCCTACTCGCTTCTAACTAGCGGGAGTGGGTCCTACGAGCAGTACTTC. Its protein is CASSSYSLLTSGSGSYEQYF.

This clonotype was seen only a few times. The chain's CDR3 is CSARLTYNEQFF. DNA for the CDR3: TGCAGCGCCAGACTAACCTACAATGAGCAGTTCTTC. The chain employs TRBV29-1 and TRBJ2-1, with a weak D call TRBD2 (5 bases). CDR3 length equals 12 residues. The germline CDR1 and CDR2 sequences are SQVTM and ANQGSEA. Trimming left V 7 bases short and J 2 bases short, with 9 bases between.

This clonotype showed up just a few times. DNA of the CDR3: TGTGCCAGCTTGGGGACAGTCTATGGCTACACCTTC. It is translated as CASLGTVYGYTF. The chain links TRBV12-3 or TRBV12-4 to TRBJ1-2; 7 nucleotides match TRBD1. The CDR3 spans 12 residues. With 8 bases clipped from V and 4 bases from J, the junction kept 4 bases outside the gene matches.

The chain has TRBV7-2 and TRBJ2-1, with D maybe TRBD1 (6 bases). The germline V and J ends were trimmed by 3 bases and 11 bases, with 11 bases remaining between them. Germline loops: CDR1 SGHTA, CDR2 FQGNSA. The CDR3 is made up of 12 amino acids. CDR3 in DNA: TGTGCCAGCAGCTTTAGGGGGAGTCAGCAGTTCTTC. Residues: CASSFRGSQQFF.

The rearrangement joins TRBV15 to TRBJ1-2, with D maybe TRBD1 (6 bases). CDR1 LNHNV and CDR2 YYDKDF come from the germline V gene (reference sequence). The CDR3 runs 18 residues. Trimming removed 0 bases from V and 7 bases from J, with 24 bases in between. CDR3 DNA sequence: TGTGCCACCAGCAGAGATCTGTCCCCGGACAGCGGGAATAGTGGCTACACCTTC. Translated: CATSRDLSPDSGNSGYTF.

With regard to this clonotype: A much larger clone lies a single base off, so this may be a read error. This rearrangement joins TRBV18 to TRBJ1-5; TRBD1 might be the D (6 bases). This CDR3 region has 14 residues. V lost 4 bases and J 6 bases, leaving 13 bases between the germline ends. The germline V gene encodes CDR1 KGHSH and CDR2 LQKENI. The CDR3 nucleotides read TGTGCCAGCTCACGTGGGGCAGGGGTTCAGCCCCAGCATTTT. As protein: CASSRGAGVQPQHF.

This chain connects TRBV4-3 to TRBJ2-1, with TRBD1 identical over 7 bases. This CDR3 has 15 residues. Germline lookup yields CDR1 LGHNA and CDR2 YSLEER. Trimming cost V 4 bases and J 0 bases; bases outside gene matches: 3. The CDR3 DNA follows: TGCGCCAGCAGCCGAGCAGGGGGCTCCTACAATGAGCAGTTCTTC. Amino acids: CASSRAGGSYNEQFF.

The chain is built from TRBV2 and TRBJ2-5; 12 nucleotides agree with TRBD2. Per the germline V gene, CDR1 is SNHLY and CDR2 is FYNNEI. This CDR3 region has 13 residues. With V trimmed by 10 bases and J by 2 bases, 2 bases remained unmatched. The CDR3 sequence is CATTSGRQETQYF. The CDR3, as DNA: TGTGCCACCACTAGCGGGAGGCAAGAGACCCAGTACTTC.

With regard to this clonotype: Germline is not matched at one junction end, which may reflect a read error. This sequence joins TRBV30 and TRBJ1-4; D uncertain. Germline values: CDR1 GTSNPN, CDR2 SVGIG (reference sequence). The CDR3 loop spans 15 amino acids. The CDR3 sequence: CAWSPFRGANGKLFF. DNA of the CDR3: TGTGCCTGGAGCCCCTTTCGCGGAGCTAATGGAAAACTGTTTTTT.

This clonotype was observed a few times. The CDR3 spells CASSADLAETQYF. Written as DNA, the CDR3 is TGTGCCAGCAGCGCCGACCTTGCGGAGACCCAGTACTTC. The chain joins TRBV7-3 to TRBJ2-5; D gene uncertain. Trimming pared 5 bases from V and 5 bases from J, leaving 12 bases between. This CDR3 spans 13 amino acids. CDR1 is SGHTA, CDR2 FQGTGA, per germline.

The chain joins TRBV5-1 to TRBJ2-3, with 7 bases aligning to TRBD1. The V gene end was trimmed by 0 bases and the J gene end by 3 bases; junction bases not matched to a gene: 7. This CDR3 region has 16 residues. CDR1 SGHRS and CDR2 YFSETQ come from the germline V gene. The DNA for the CDR3 is TGCGCCAGCAGCTTGGGAACGAGACAGGGTACAGATACGCAGTATTTT. It yields the protein CASSLGTRQGTDTQYF.

This clonotype was detected only a few times. V gene TRBV9 combines with J gene TRBJ2-4, with D unresolved. The end of the DNA is better explained by TRBJ2-7, so the J call may be wrong. The CDR3 is 12 residues long. The germline gives CDR1 SGDLS, CDR2 YYNGEE. The CDR3 nucleotides are TGTGCCAGCAGCGGTGAATCCCACGAGCAGTACTTC. As protein: CASSGESHEQYF.

The V and J genes are TRBV3-1 and TRBJ2-3; no definite D call. Deletions cut 4 bases from V and 7 bases from J, with 9 bases between. CDR1 is LGHDT, CDR2 YNNKEL, per germline (reference sequence). The CDR3 contains 12 residues. The CDR3 region has the DNA TGTGCCAGCAGCCGACTTGCAAATACGCAGTATTTT. Protein: CASSRLANTQYF.

This chain uses TRBV4-1 with TRBJ2-1; TRBD2 aligns across 9 bases. This CDR3 has 17 residues. V lost 1 base and J lost 7; bases outside the gene matches: 11. Looked up from germline, CDR1 is MGHRA and CDR2 is YSYEKL. The CDR3 sequence is CASSQVVGGRAGNEQFF. The CDR3 nucleotides read TGCGCCAGCAGCCAAGTTGTTGGCGGGAGGGCCGGGAATGAGCAGTTCTTC.